The clone carrying this TCR beta chain was detected a few times. Preparation of the TCRbeta library used unique molecular identifiers. MiXCR was run by TCRdb on the PCR reads, yielding one entry per CDR3 protein. The repertoire holds hundreds of thousands of distinct CDR3 sequences, with roughly 15% as singletons. Germline V gene data show CDR1 as SGHRS and CDR2 as YFSETQ. With 0 bases clipped from V and 5 bases from J, the junction kept 2 bases outside the gene matches. This CDR3 has 14 amino acids. This entry belongs to a study of T-cell reconstitution after alpha-beta-depleted transplantation in children.

Here the sequenced sample was PBMCs from the stem cell graft donor, taken from the stem cell graft. This clonotype was obtained from a human donor who donated a stem cell graft to a child with acute myeloid leukemia. The rearrangement uses TRBV5-1 and TRBJ2-7; TRBD1 agrees at 10 bases. CDR3 region: CASSLGTGGHEQYF. DNA for the CDR3: TGCGCCAGCAGCTTGGGGACAGGGGGACACGAGCAGTACTTC.